This is a list of T cell receptor beta chains from one sample in a study of graft-versus-host responses after intestinal transplantation. No cognate antigen is known for these TCRs. Using immunoSEQ multiplex PCR, the repertoire was profiled, and TCRdb retains in-frame clones only, with some absent. This sample has roughly 120,000 clones; approximately 90% occur once, and the top ten carry under 0.3%. Sequenced material: unstimulated CD4+ T cells sorted from spleen or lymph node cells, taken before transplant. The receptors come from a human donor who was the organ donor for an intestinal transplant. Each CDR3 is given with its conserved first and last residue. The D gene is left open where the match is weak. Clone size is stated in some rows and not others, as once, few, many or a class when expanded.

>NA|TRBV7-6|TRBJ2-5|NA
TGTGCCAGCAGCTTAGTGCCGTCAGGGGCTCCCCTACCTCAAGAGACCCAGTACTTC
CASSLVPSGAPLPQETQYF
>NA|TRBV9|TRBJ2-1|NA
TGTGCCAGCAGCGTAAACGGAGGGGGTCCCAATGAGCAGTTCTTC
CASSVNGGGPNEQFF
>NA|TRBV27|TRBJ2-1|TRBD2
TGTGCCAGCAGCGTAGCGGGGAACTCCTACAATGAGCAGTTCTTC
CASSVAGNSYNEQFF
>NA|TRBV7-2|TRBJ2-5|TRBD1
TGTGCCAGCAGCCCTCGTTGGGACAGGGTCCAAGAGACCCAGTACTTC
CASSPRWDRVQETQYF
>NA|TRBV10-3|TRBJ2-7|TRBD1
TGTGCCATCACAGAGGACAGGTTAGGACAGCAGTACTTC
CAITEDRLGQQYF
>NA|TRBV6-5|TRBJ2-2|NA
TGTGCCAGCGGCCTTTGGACCTCGAACACCGGGGAGCTGTTTTTT
CASGLWTSNTGELFF
>NA|TRBV5-1|TRBJ1-4|TRBD1
TGCGCCAGCAGCTCACAGGGGACTAATGAAAAACTGTTTTTT
CASSSQGTNEKLFF
>NA|TRBV2|TRBJ2-1|NA
TGTGCCAGCAGACTAGATCAGGGTAATGAGCAGTTCTTC
CASRLDQGNEQFF
>NA|TRBV7-2|TRBJ2-7|NA
TGTGCCAGCAGCTTCGGGGGCGGGGGCGGCTACGAGCAGTACTTC
CASSFGGGGGYEQYF
>NA|TRBV19|TRBJ1-3|NA
TGTGCCAGTAGTAAGTTTCCCGGCTCCCGCCCTGGAAACACCATATATTTT
CASSKFPGSRPGNTIYF
>NA|TRBV7-8|TRBJ2-7|TRBD2
TGTGCCAGCAGCTTAGCAGCGGGAGAGCAGTACTTC
CASSLAAGEQYF
>NA|TRBV5-1|TRBJ2-3|TRBD2
TGCGCCAGCAGCTCCGTTCCGGGACTAGCCACAGATACGCAGTATTTT
CASSSVPGLATDTQYF
>NA|TRBV7-2|TRBJ2-7|TRBD2
TGTGCCAGCAGCTTAGCTGCGGGAGGGCAGTATGAGCAGTACTTC
CASSLAAGGQYEQYF
>once|TRBV9|TRBJ2-3|NA
TGTGCCAGCAGCGTAGGCCGGGACTCCACAGATACGCAGTATTTT
CASSVGRDSTDTQYF
>NA|TRBV19|TRBJ2-7|TRBD2
TGTGCCAGTAGTCTGACTAGCGGTCCCTACGAGCAGTACTTC
CASSLTSGPYEQYF
>NA|TRBV2|TRBJ2-7|TRBD1
TGTGCCAGCAAACTCTGGGACAGGTCTCAGCAGCAGTACTTC
CASKLWDRSQQQYF
>NA|TRBV6-6|TRBJ2-7|TRBD2
TGTGCCAGCAGTTACTCGGGGGAGGGCTTCCACGAGCAGTACTTC
CASSYSGEGFHEQYF
>NA|TRBV5-1|TRBJ2-7|TRBD2
TGCGCCAGCAGCTCCGGGACTAGCAGCATAGAGCAGTACTTC
CASSSGTSSIEQYF
>NA|TRBV6-1|TRBJ1-2|TRBD1
TGTGCCAGCCAGACAGGGGGCCATGGCTACACCTTC
CASQTGGHGYTF
>NA|TRBV9|TRBJ2-4|NA
TGTGCCAGCAGCGTAGAGTCCCCGGGAGCCCCAAACATTCAGTACTTC
CASSVESPGAPNIQYF